This TCR beta chain was captured in a study of T cells after yellow fever vaccination. UMIs and a universal primer site were added when TCR cDNA was made by 5'RACE template switching. Via MiXCR, TCRdb re-called the 5' RACE reads, giving one row per CDR3 protein. The table records 100,000 to 150,000 distinct CDR3 sequences, 7.4% of them present only once. There are many counts of this clonotype. Its specificity is not known. Study outcomes and limitations: The study re-detected most primary-vaccination clones after the booster (roughly 96% CD4, approximately 87% CD8).

The sequenced sample was CD4+ T cells sorted from PBMCs, obtained approximately 11 days after the first yellow fever vaccination. The clonotype originates from a man in his late teens or twenties who received the YFV17D yellow fever vaccine.

The CDR3: CASISGGETDTQYF. The CDR3 DNA reads as TGTGCCAGCATTAGCGGGGGGGAGACAGATACGCAGTATTTT. The V and J genes are TRBV28 and TRBJ2-3; the match to TRBD2 covers 11 bases. Losses at the gene ends were 7 bases for V and 3 bases for J; bases not matched to a gene: 3. Germline loops: CDR1 MDHEN, CDR2 SYDVKM. This CDR3 region has 14 residues.